This paragraph reports one TCR beta chain. No antigen is known for it. A second PCR of roughly 6 to 12 cycles used a sample-barcoded 5' primer and a J-beta primer mix. Every cDNA was tagged by a template-switch adaptor with 12 random nucleotides. One entry per CDR3 protein results from TCRdb running MiXCR on the 5' RACE reads. The sample consists of roughly 1,300,000 distinct CDR3 sequences, approximately 60% of them appearing once. The CDR3 sequence is 17 residues long. CDR1 is MNHEY, CDR2 SVGEGT, per germline. J gave up 5 bases and V 0 bases, and 13 bases lay outside the gene matches. Donor samples were obtained from healthy Caucasian individuals from Russia, aged about 6 to 100. The sample originates from a study of blood T cells in healthy people across ages. Study-level findings and limits: Unsorted PBMC material precluded a definitive naive versus antigen-experienced comparison. Measured against age, TCR beta diversity per million T cells decreased in a roughly linear manner.

The sample consisted of blood. The chain couples TRBV6-2 or TRBV6-3 to TRBJ2-7, with 7 bases aligning to TRBD1. This sequence was found in a man between 18 and 29 years old in good health. The CDR3 DNA is TGTGCCAGCAGTTACTCGAGGGACAGATCTCTTTTCGACGAGCAGTACTTC. It encodes CASSYSRDRSLFDEQYF.